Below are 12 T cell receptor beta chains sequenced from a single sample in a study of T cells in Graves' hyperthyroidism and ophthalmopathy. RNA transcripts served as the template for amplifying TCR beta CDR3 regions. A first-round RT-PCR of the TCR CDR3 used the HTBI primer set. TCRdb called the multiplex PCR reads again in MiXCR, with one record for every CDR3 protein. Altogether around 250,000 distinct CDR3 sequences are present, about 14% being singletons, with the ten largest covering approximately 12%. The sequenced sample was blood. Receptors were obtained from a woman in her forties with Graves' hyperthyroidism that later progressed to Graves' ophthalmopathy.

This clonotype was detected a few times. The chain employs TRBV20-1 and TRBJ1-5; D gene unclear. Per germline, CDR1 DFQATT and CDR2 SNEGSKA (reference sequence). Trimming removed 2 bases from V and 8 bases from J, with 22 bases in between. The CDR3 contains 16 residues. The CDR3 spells CSARPLLIDGSEPQHF. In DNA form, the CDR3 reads TGCAGTGCTAGACCCCTCTTAATAGACGGTTCTGAGCCCCAGCATTTT.

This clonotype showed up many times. CDR3 region: CATSRVIGAQPQHF. CDR3 bases: TGTGCCACCAGCAGAGTTATCGGGGCTCAGCCCCAGCATTTT. V is TRBV15 and J is TRBJ1-5; perhaps TRBD1 as D (5 bases). Trimming took off 1 base at V and 6 bases at J, with 10 bases between the two ends. The CDR3 spans 14 residues. Germline CDR1 and CDR2: LNHNV and YYDKDF (reference sequence).

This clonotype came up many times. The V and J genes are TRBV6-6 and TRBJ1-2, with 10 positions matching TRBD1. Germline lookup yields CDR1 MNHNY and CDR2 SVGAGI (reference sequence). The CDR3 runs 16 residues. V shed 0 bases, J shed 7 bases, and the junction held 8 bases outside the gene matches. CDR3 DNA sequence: TGTGCCAGCAGTTACTCGATGTCCGGGACAGGGGTTGGCTACACCTTC. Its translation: CASSYSMSGTGVGYTF.

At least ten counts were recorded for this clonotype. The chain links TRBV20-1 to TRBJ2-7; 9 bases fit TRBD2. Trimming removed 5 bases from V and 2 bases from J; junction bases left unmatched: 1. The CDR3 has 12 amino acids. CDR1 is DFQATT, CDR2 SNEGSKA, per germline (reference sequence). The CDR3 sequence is CSAPSGAYEQYF. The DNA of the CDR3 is TGCAGTGCTCCTAGCGGGGCCTACGAGCAGTACTTC.

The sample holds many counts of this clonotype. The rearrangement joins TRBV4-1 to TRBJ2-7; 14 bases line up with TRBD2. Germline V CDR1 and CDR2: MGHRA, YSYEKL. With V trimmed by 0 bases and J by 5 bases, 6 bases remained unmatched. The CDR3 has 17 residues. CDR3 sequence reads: CASSQDHGTSGRNEQYF. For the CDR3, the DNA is TGCGCCAGCAGCCAAGATCACGGGACTAGCGGGAGAAACGAGCAGTACTTC.

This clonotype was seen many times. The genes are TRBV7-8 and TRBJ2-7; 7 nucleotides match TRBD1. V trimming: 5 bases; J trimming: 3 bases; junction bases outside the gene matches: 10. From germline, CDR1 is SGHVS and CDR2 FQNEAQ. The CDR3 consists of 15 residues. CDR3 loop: CASSPPDRTFYEQYF. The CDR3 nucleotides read TGTGCCAGCAGCCCCCCGGACAGGACGTTCTACGAGCAGTACTTC.

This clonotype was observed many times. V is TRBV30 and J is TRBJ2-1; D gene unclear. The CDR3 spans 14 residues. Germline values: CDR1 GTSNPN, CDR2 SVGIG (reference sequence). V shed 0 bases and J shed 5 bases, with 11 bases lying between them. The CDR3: CAWSVLPLNNEQFF. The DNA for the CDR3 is TGTGCCTGGAGTGTACTGCCCCTAAACAATGAGCAGTTCTTC. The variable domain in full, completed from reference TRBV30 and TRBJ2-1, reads SQTIHQWPATLVQPVGSPLSLECTVEGTSNPNLYWYRQAAGRGLQLLFYSVGIGQISSEVPQNLSASRPQDRQFILSSKKLLLSDSGFYLCAWSVLPLNNEQFFGPGTRLTVL.

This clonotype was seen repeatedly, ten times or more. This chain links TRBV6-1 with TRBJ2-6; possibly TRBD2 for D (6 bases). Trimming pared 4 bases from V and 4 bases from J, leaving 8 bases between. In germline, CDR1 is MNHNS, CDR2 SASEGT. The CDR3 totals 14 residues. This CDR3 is CASSGGVGANVLTF. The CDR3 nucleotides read TGTGCCAGCAGTGGGGGGGTCGGGGCCAACGTCCTGACTTTC.

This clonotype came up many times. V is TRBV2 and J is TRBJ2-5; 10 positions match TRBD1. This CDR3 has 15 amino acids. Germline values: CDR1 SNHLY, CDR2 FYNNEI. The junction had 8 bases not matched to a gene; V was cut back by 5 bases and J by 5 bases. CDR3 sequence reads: CASSRDRGRTETQYF. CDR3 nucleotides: TGTGCCAGCAGTCGAGACAGGGGGCGCACGGAGACCCAGTACTTC.

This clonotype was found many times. The CDR3, as DNA: TGTGCCAGCAGTCCGGAGTTATCCTACAATGAGCAGTTCTTC. This translates into CASSPELSYNEQFF. The J gene is TRBJ2-1, the V gene TRBV7-8; no firm D call. The germline CDR1 and CDR2 sequences are SGHVS and FQNEAQ. CDR3 length equals 14 residues. V was trimmed by 6 bases and J by 1 base, leaving 10 bases between them.

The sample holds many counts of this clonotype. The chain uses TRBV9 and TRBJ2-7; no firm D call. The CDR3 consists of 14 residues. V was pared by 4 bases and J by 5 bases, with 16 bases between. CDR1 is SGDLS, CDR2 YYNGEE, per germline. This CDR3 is CASSPDPGFDEQYF. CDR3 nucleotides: TGTGCCAGCAGCCCCGATCCGGGTTTTGACGAGCAGTACTTC.

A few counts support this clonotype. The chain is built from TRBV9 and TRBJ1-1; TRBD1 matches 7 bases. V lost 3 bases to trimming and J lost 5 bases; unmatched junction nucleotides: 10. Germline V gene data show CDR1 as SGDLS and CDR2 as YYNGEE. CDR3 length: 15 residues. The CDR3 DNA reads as TGTGCCAGCAGCGGCGAAGGGGGCGCTTGGACTGAAGCTTTCTTT. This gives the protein CASSGEGGAWTEAFF.